The 7 T cell receptor beta chains given below trace back to one sample, sequenced in a study of blood T cell repertoires in COVID-19. Profiling relied on immunoSEQ multiplex PCR, and the TCRdb table lists in-frame clones only, not all of them. The repertoire includes around 67,000 clones, around 82% of them detected once, and roughly 16% sits in the top ten. Sequencing was carried out using peripheral blood. All receptors derive from an older man with active COVID-19.

The chain combines TRBV29-1 with TRBJ2-7, with TRBD2 matching 9 bases. After removal of 1 base from V and 7 bases from J, the junction contained 11 bases not matched to a gene. CDR3 length: 15 residues. The germline gives CDR1 SQVTM, CDR2 ANQGSEA. The CDR3 loop is CSVEGSRGGLWEQYF. The DNA of the CDR3 is TGCAGCGTTGAAGGTTCGCGGGGGGGCCTGTGGGAGCAGTACTTC.

The table lists this clone with a few counts. The V and J genes are TRBV29-1 and TRBJ2-3, with 9 nucleotides matching TRBD2. With V trimmed by 4 bases and J by 0 bases, 11 bases remained unmatched. The germline V gene encodes CDR1 SQVTM and CDR2 ANQGSEA. The CDR3 consists of 17 residues. For the CDR3, the DNA is TGCAGCGTTGTCGGGGAGCGGGGGGATCCTAGCACAGATACGCAGTATTTT. Protein product: CSVVGERGDPSTDTQYF.

The chain joins TRBV24-1 to TRBJ2-1; 11 nucleotides line up with TRBD2. In germline, CDR1 is KGHDR, CDR2 SFDVKD. This CDR3 region has 16 residues. J lost 8 bases, V lost 4 bases, and 9 bases had no gene match. The CDR3 loop reads CATSEPTSGGTYEQFF. Here the CDR3 DNA reads TGTGCCACCAGTGAACCAACTAGCGGGGGTACCTATGAGCAGTTCTTC.

This chain connects TRBV4-3 to TRBJ2-3, with 9 bases matching TRBD2. Trimming took 0 bases from V and 11 from J; bases not matched to a gene: 6. The germline V gene encodes CDR1 LGHNA and CDR2 YSLEER. This CDR3 spans 14 amino acids. CDR3 DNA sequence: TGCGCCAGCAGCCAAGATCTAGGGCGGGGGGGGCAGTATTTT. It codes for CASSQDLGRGGQYF.

The CDR3: CASSPPRAGVLTDTQYF. The CDR3 DNA follows: TGTGCCAGCAGCCCCCCACGCGCGGGGGTCCTCACAGATACGCAGTATTTT. The V gene is TRBV7-9, the J gene TRBJ2-3; TRBD2 aligns across 7 bases. The V and J ends lost 5 bases and 2 bases, in that order; junction bases with no gene match: 13. The CDR3 is 17 residues long. CDR1 is SEHNR, CDR2 FQNEAQ, per germline (reference sequence).

The rearrangement links TRBV2 to TRBJ1-1; the match to TRBD1 covers 8 bases. Trimming at V came to 7 bases and at J to 5 bases, leaving 6 bases not matched to a gene. The germline V gene encodes CDR1 SNHLY and CDR2 FYNNEI. This CDR3 is 13 amino acids long. The CDR3, as DNA: TGTGCCAGCACCACGGACAGGGTGACTGAAGCTTTCTTT. It yields the protein CASTTDRVTEAFF.

This rearrangement joins TRBV7-2 to TRBJ1-1; TRBD1 matches at 7 bases. The junction had 7 bases not matched to a gene; V was cut back by 4 bases and J by 5 bases. The CDR3 loop spans 14 amino acids. Germline V gene lookup returns CDR1 SGHTA and CDR2 FQGNSA. The CDR3: CASSSNRDSTEAFF. The CDR3 nucleotides are TGTGCCAGCAGCTCCAACCGGGACAGTACTGAAGCTTTCTTT.